This T cell receptor (beta chain) is drawn from a study of blood T cell repertoires in COVID-19. In germline, CDR1 is SQVTM, CDR2 ANQGSEA. V was pared by 8 bases and J by 7 bases, with 14 bases between. This CDR3 is 11 amino acids long. Profiling relied on immunoSEQ multiplex PCR, and the TCRdb table lists in-frame clones only, not all of them. The sample carries fewer than 200,000 clones, roughly 87% recorded once. This study enrolled people aged about 18 to 100 from under 25 US geographic areas. The rearrangement uses TRBV29-1 and TRBJ1-1; D unclear. This clonotype was obtained from a human donor with acute COVID-19. The donor label of this sample is uncertain. Sequencing used PBMCs or T cells enriched from blood (not recorded which). The CDR3 region is CSFTDPGEAFF. CDR3 nucleotides: TGCAGCTTCACAGACCCCGGTGAAGCTTTCTTT.